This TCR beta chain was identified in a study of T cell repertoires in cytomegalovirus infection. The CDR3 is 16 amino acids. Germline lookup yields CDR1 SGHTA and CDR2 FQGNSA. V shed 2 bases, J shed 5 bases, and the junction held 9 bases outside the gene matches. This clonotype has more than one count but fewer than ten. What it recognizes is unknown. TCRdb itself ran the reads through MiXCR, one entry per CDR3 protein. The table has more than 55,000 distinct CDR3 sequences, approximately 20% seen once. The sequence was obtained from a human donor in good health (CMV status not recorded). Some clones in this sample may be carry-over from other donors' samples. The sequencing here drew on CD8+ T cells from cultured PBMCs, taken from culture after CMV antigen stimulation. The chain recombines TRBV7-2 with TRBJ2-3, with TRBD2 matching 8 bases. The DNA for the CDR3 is TGTGCCAGCAGCTTACCGGCGGGGGGCAGGAAAGATACGCAGTATTTT. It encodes CASSLPAGGRKDTQYF.